This T cell receptor beta chain was identified during a study of tissue T cells after allogeneic stem cell transplantation. Only in-frame clones appear in the TCRdb table, and some are missing; sequencing was by immunoSEQ multiplex PCR. This sample carries about 12,000 clones, about two thirds of them seen once, and the ten largest clones take under 15%. Within the sample, this clone is large. What it binds is unknown. Study-wide results and caveats: TCR repertoires tracked anatomic similarity, regardless of disease or transplant status.

The clonotype was recovered from a woman aged 18-50 years with breast cancer. The material sequenced was tissue from the right colon, taken at autopsy.

This CDR3 reads CASSFQDSSYEQYF. The CDR3 region has the DNA TGCGCCAGCAGCTTCCAGGATAGCTCCTACGAGCAGTACTTC. J is TRBJ2-7 and V is TRBV5-1; D is unresolved. Deletions cut 2 bases from V and 0 bases from J, with 9 bases between. The CDR3 consists of 14 residues. Germline CDR1 reads SGHRS; CDR2 reads YFSETQ. Drawing the rest from reference TRBV5-1 and TRBJ2-7, the complete variable domain is KAGVTQTPRYLIKTRGQQVTLSCSPISGHRSVSWYQQTPGQGLQFLFEYFSETQRNKGNFPGRFSGRQFSNSRSEMNVSTLELGDSALYLCASSFQDSSYEQYFGPGTRLTVT.